Below are 17 T cell receptor beta chains sequenced from a single sample in a study of blood T cell repertoires in COVID-19 (dated by TCRdb to 2020 to 2021). The protocol used for the library was the immunoSEQ multiplex PCR assay. TCRdb stores this immuneACCESS table with in-frame sequences only. Part of the clones is absent; in the studies checked, under half of the shortfall reflects unresolved V genes, and no reason is known for the rest. A total of about 140,000 clones appear in this sample, 88% of them only once. The ten largest make up roughly 2.5% of the sample. The sequencing input was peripheral blood. These receptor sequences come from a human donor with COVID-19, enrolled during active disease. The donor label of this sample is uncertain.

The CDR3: CASSLRTGSGGGYTF. CDR3 bases: TGTGCCAGCAGCCTGCGAACAGGGTCAGGGGGCGGCTACACCTTC. This chain uses TRBV7-9 with TRBJ1-2; the match to TRBD1 covers 8 bases. The J segment lost 8 bases and the V segment lost 5 bases, leaving 13 bases of the junction unmatched. From germline, CDR1 is SEHNR and CDR2 FQNEAQ (reference sequence). CDR3 length: 15 residues. Together with reference TRBV7-9 and TRBJ1-2, the CDR3 gives the full variable domain: DTGVSQNPRHKITKRGQNVTFRCDPISEHNRLYWYRQTLGQGPEFLTYFQNEAQLEKSRLLSDRFSAERPKGSFSTLEIQRTEQGDSAMYLCASSLRTGSGGGYTFGSGTRLTVV.

The J gene is TRBJ1-5, the V gene TRBV28, with D possibly matching TRBD1 (5 bases). Germline V gene data show CDR1 as MDHEN and CDR2 as SYDVKM. The CDR3 is 22 residues long. The V end lost 1 base, the J end lost 0 bases, and 28 bases lay between the germline ends. CDR3 residues: CASSLSSGGPHSEFYSNQPQHF. For the CDR3, the DNA is TGTGCCAGCAGTTTATCTAGCGGGGGACCCCACTCCGAATTTTATAGCAATCAGCCCCAGCATTTT.

The chain is built from TRBV19 and TRBJ2-2; D is possibly TRBD2 (6 bases). This CDR3 is built from 13 residues. Germline assignment: CDR1 LNHDA and CDR2 SQIVND (reference sequence). Trimming took 7 bases from V and 5 from J, leaving 11 bases between them. CDR3 region: CASMGRRTGELFF. CDR3 DNA sequence: TGTGCCAGTATGGGGAGGAGAACCGGGGAGCTGTTTTTT.

This sequence joins TRBV19 and TRBJ2-7, with TRBD1 as a possible D gene (5 bases). CDR3 length: 16 amino acids. Germline V gene lookup returns CDR1 LNHDA and CDR2 SQIVND (reference sequence). V lost 4 bases, J lost 4 bases, and 20 bases lay in between. The CDR3 is CASSTPRRTPFYEQYF. CDR3 nucleotides: TGTGCCAGTAGTACGCCAAGGCGGACACCTTTTTACGAGCAGTACTTC.

This clone was seen just once. This chain connects TRBV18 to TRBJ1-5, with no clear D. CDR1 is KGHSH and CDR2 is LQKENI in the germline V gene. V lost 4 bases and J 1 base, leaving 11 bases between the germline ends. The CDR3 contains 15 residues. CDR3 sequence reads: CASSRSGESNQPQHF. DNA of the CDR3: TGTGCCAGCTCACGCTCGGGAGAAAGCAATCAGCCCCAGCATTTT.

The V gene is TRBV3-1 (or the pseudogene TRBV3-2), the J gene TRBJ2-5; D is ambiguous. V dropped 1 base and J dropped 5 bases, with 11 bases sitting between them. Germline CDR1 reads LGHDT; CDR2 reads YNNKEL (reference sequence). The CDR3 length is 14 residues. Here the CDR3 reads CASSQVSGLETQYF. CDR3 in DNA: TGTGCCAGCAGCCAAGTCTCGGGTCTCGAGACCCAGTACTTC.

This clone was found once. The chain is built from TRBV4-1 and TRBJ2-7; TRBD1 matches 7 bases. This CDR3 is built from 16 residues. The germline V gene has CDR1 MGHRA and CDR2 YSYEKL. V shed 1 base, J shed 3 bases, and the junction held 9 bases outside the gene matches. The CDR3 loop is CASSQVAGQVYYEQYF. CDR3 sequence (DNA): TGCGCCAGCAGCCAAGTGGCAGGACAGGTTTACTACGAGCAGTACTTC.

The rearrangement joins TRBV4-2 to TRBJ1-2; a possible D gene is TRBD1 (6 bases). This CDR3 contains 16 residues. Deletions cut 0 bases from V and 4 bases from J, with 15 bases between. Germline V CDR1 and CDR2: LGHNA, YNFKEQ. CDR3: CASSQEAGESSYGYTF. Written as DNA, the CDR3 is TGTGCCAGCAGCCAAGAGGCAGGGGAAAGTAGCTATGGCTACACCTTC.

The chain recombines TRBV5-1 with TRBJ2-3; 13 bases match TRBD2. CDR3 size: 17 residues. The trim removed 1 base at V and 1 base at J, leaving 3 bases unmatched. Germline-derived CDR1 and CDR2 are SGHRS and YFSETQ. The CDR3 reads CASSLTGTSGGTDTQYF. As DNA, the CDR3 is TGCGCCAGCAGCTTGACCGGGACTAGCGGGGGCACAGATACGCAGTATTTT.

Comment on this clone: A read error may produce the germline difference seen at one junction end. V gene TRBV13 combines with J gene TRBJ1-1; 7 nucleotides align to TRBD1. CDR1 and CDR2 from the germline V gene are PRHDT and FYEKMQ (reference sequence). The length of the CDR3 is 15 residues. The CDR3 protein is CPPSLGGPGGTEAFF. The CDR3 DNA reads TGCCCCCCCAGCTTAGGGGGCCCGGGGGGGACTGAAGCTTTCTTT.

The J gene is TRBJ1-1, the V gene TRBV4-1; TRBD1 agrees at 8 bases. Germline values: CDR1 MGHRA, CDR2 YSYEKL. Trimming took 2 bases from V and 8 from J; bases not matched to a gene: 10. CDR3 size: 15 residues. DNA for the CDR3: TGCGCCAGCAGCCAAAGGACCAGGGGGCTTCGCGAAGCTTTCTTT. This codes for CASSQRTRGLREAFF.

This chain uses TRBV24-1 with TRBJ1-5; 10 bases are shared with TRBD1. Germline V gene lookup returns CDR1 KGHDR and CDR2 SFDVKD. The trim removed 9 bases at V and 0 bases at J, leaving 19 bases unmatched. CDR3 size: 20 residues. CDR3 in DNA: TGTGCCACCCCCACCAGGGACAGGGGCGGACAGATTTTTAGCAATCAGCCCCAGCATTTT. Translated, it gives CATPTRDRGGQIFSNQPQHF.

The J gene is TRBJ2-3, the V gene TRBV3-1 (or the pseudogene TRBV3-2); TRBD1 might be the D (6 bases). CDR3 length equals 19 residues. Trimming shortened V by 5 bases and J by 1 base, and 25 bases separated the two germline ends. The germline CDR1 and CDR2 sequences are LGHDT and YNNKEL (reference sequence). The CDR3 DNA sequence: TGTGCCAGCAGCTCAATCCCGAGAATTACAGGGTCCGGCACAGATACGCAGTATTTT. Translated: CASSSIPRITGSGTDTQYF.

V and J are TRBV18 and TRBJ2-3; 9 nucleotides line up with TRBD1. The CDR3 is 12 amino acids. CDR1 is KGHSH and CDR2 is LQKENI in the germline V gene. V was clipped by 6 bases and J by 9 bases; unmatched bases: 4. In DNA form, the CDR3 reads TGTGCCAGCTCCCCCGGACAGGGGACGCAGTATTTT. Amino acid sequence: CASSPGQGTQYF.

The rearrangement joins TRBV28 to TRBJ1-2; 7 positions agree with TRBD1. Germline CDR1 MDHEN, CDR2 SYDVKM. There are 15 residues in the CDR3. V was clipped by 5 bases and J by 5 bases; unmatched bases: 11. The CDR3 DNA sequence: TGTGCCAGCAGTGCTCCGGGACAGAGTCATTATGGCTACACCTTC. It codes for CASSAPGQSHYGYTF.

This clone has only one observation. The DNA for the CDR3 is TGTGCCAGCAGCGAGGACAGGGGGCACTACGAGCAGTACTTC. Amino acids: CASSEDRGHYEQYF. This chain joins TRBV7-8 and TRBJ2-7; 11 bases fit TRBD1. CDR1 is SGHVS and CDR2 is FQNEAQ in the germline V gene. J was trimmed by 3 bases and V by 5 bases; bases with no gene match: 3. The CDR3 is 14 residues long.

The chain uses TRBV19 and TRBJ1-2; 8 positions agree with TRBD1. The V gene's germline CDR1 is LNHDA and CDR2 SQIVND (reference sequence). The CDR3 is made up of 14 amino acids. V lost 5 bases to trimming and J lost 4 bases; unmatched junction nucleotides: 6. CDR3: CASSETGALYGYTF. The CDR3 region has the DNA TGTGCCAGTAGTGAGACAGGGGCGCTCTATGGCTACACCTTC. Full variable domain (remainder filled in from reference TRBV19 and TRBJ1-2): DGGITQSPKYLFRKEGQNVTLSCEQNLNHDAMYWYRQDPGQGLRLIYYSQIVNDFQKGDIAEGYSVSREKKESFPLTVTSAQKNPTAFYLCASSETGALYGYTFGSGTRLTVV.